These 26 T cell receptor beta chains came from one sample sequenced in a study of response to subunit inactivated influenza vaccine. TCRdb fed the RT-PCR reads into MiXCR, producing one record per CDR3 protein. The sample gives approximately 500,000 distinct CDR3 sequences, approximately 24% of which show up once; about 3% is in the top ten. The same data also contributed to another study, on T cells expressing NK-cell markers. That paper notes: For TCR beta, cDNA was produced by 5'RACE template switching with UMIs.

Sequencing used CD4+ T cells sorted from PBMCs, obtained 11 to 12 days after vaccination. These receptors were taken from a man aged 50-59 years who received an inactivated influenza vaccine.

This clonotype has just a few counts. The gene calls are TRBV10-3 and TRBJ2-3; no definite D call. V lost 5 bases, J lost 14 bases, and 29 bases lay in between. Germline V gene data show CDR1 as ENHRY and CDR2 as SYGVKD. CDR3 length: 16 residues. In DNA, the CDR3 is TGTGCCATCAGTACCACGAACCGAAGTAGGGCCCCGCGCCCGTATTTT. Its translation: CAISTTNRSRAPRPYF.

The chain employs TRBV5-1 and TRBJ2-3; TRBD2 matches 12 bases. Per germline, CDR1 SGHRS and CDR2 YFSETQ. V shed 2 bases and J 1 base; nucleotides not matched to a gene: 8. This CDR3 spans 18 amino acids. The CDR3 DNA sequence: TGCGCCAGCAGCTTCGGGCTAGCGGGAGGGCCCGGCACAGATACGCAGTATTTT. It is translated as CASSFGLAGGPGTDTQYF.

This clonotype was observed a few times. The CDR3 bases are TGTGCCAGCAGGTCACCCGGCAATCAAGAGACCCAGTACTTC. This sequence encodes CASRSPGNQETQYF. This chain uses TRBV7-2 with TRBJ2-5, with no clear D. Between the trimmed V and J ends, which lost 6 bases and 2 bases, there was a span of 13 bases. The CDR3 loop spans 14 amino acids. The germline V gene encodes CDR1 SGHTA and CDR2 FQGNSA.

This clonotype was seen only a few times. The chain is built from TRBV29-1 and TRBJ1-1; D is possibly TRBD1 (5 bases). The V gene lost 4 bases and the J gene lost 3 bases, with 9 bases spanning the gap. Germline loops: CDR1 SQVTM, CDR2 ANQGSEA. CDR3 size: 12 residues. The CDR3 reads CSVGQGHTEAFF. DNA for the CDR3: TGCAGCGTTGGCCAGGGTCACACTGAAGCTTTCTTT.

The chain joins TRBV10-3 to TRBJ2-5; no reliable D call. The V gene's germline CDR1 is ENHRY and CDR2 SYGVKD. The CDR3 length is 17 residues. Trimming pared 0 bases from V and 3 bases from J, leaving 17 bases between. CDR3 DNA: TGTGCCATCAGTGAGTCTGGCTCACAATCGGGTAAAGAGACCCAGTACTTC. It encodes CAISESGSQSGKETQYF.

This chain joins TRBV20-1 and TRBJ1-1, with D unclear. The CDR3 sequence is 10 residues long. Germline values: CDR1 DFQATT, CDR2 SNEGSKA (reference sequence). Trimming shortened V by 6 bases and J by 5 bases, and 7 bases separated the two germline ends. The CDR3 loop reads CSARGTEAFF. The CDR3 DNA reads as TGCAGTGCCCGTGGGACTGAAGCTTTCTTT.

The rearrangement joins TRBV6-1 to TRBJ2-1; tentative D call: TRBD1 (6 bases). Germline assignment: CDR1 MNHNS and CDR2 SASEGT. V dropped 5 bases and J dropped 9 bases, with 17 bases sitting between them. This CDR3 contains 14 residues. DNA of the CDR3: TGTGCCAGCAGTCGGGTTCTGGGGGCGGGTGAGCAGTTCTTC. It yields the protein CASSRVLGAGEQFF.

The chain couples TRBV25-1 to TRBJ2-1, with TRBD2 as a possible D gene (5 bases). This CDR3 has 15 residues. The germline V gene has CDR1 MGHDK and CDR2 SYGVNS. V gave up 8 bases and J gave up 1 base, with 15 bases separating them. The DNA of the CDR3 is TGTGCCAGCGGACTCCCAAGCGGTTCCTACAATGAGCAGTTCTTC. It codes for CASGLPSGSYNEQFF.

The gene calls are TRBV10-3 and TRBJ2-1, with 8 nucleotides matching TRBD2. The junction had 2 bases not matched to a gene; V was cut back by 3 bases and J by 4 bases. Germline V gene data show CDR1 as ENHRY and CDR2 as SYGVKD. The CDR3 is 14 residues long. The CDR3 nucleotides are TGTGCCATCAGTGAAAGCGGGGGTTACAATGAGCAGTTCTTC. Amino acids: CAISESGGYNEQFF.

In its sample, this clonotype was seen a few times. J is TRBJ2-6 and V is TRBV6-1, with D possibly matching TRBD2 (5 bases). There are 16 residues in the CDR3. Deletions cut 5 bases from V and 0 bases from J, with 11 bases between. The germline CDR1 and CDR2 sequences are MNHNS and SASEGT. The CDR3 protein is CASSPPGLSGANVLTF. CDR3 in DNA: TGTGCCAGCAGTCCTCCCGGACTCTCTGGGGCCAACGTCCTGACTTTC.

This chain connects TRBV27 to TRBJ2-1, with TRBD2 identical over 8 bases. V was clipped by 6 bases and J by 4 bases; unmatched bases: 8. The length of the CDR3 is 15 residues. In germline, CDR1 is MNHEY, CDR2 SMNVEV (reference sequence). Written as DNA, the CDR3 is TGTGCCAGCAGGACAAGTGGCGGGGGGTACAATGAGCAGTTCTTC. The encoded protein is CASRTSGGGYNEQFF.

This clonotype was observed a handful of times. This sequence joins TRBV4-1 and TRBJ2-3; the match to TRBD2 covers 10 bases. The CDR3 loop spans 18 amino acids. Looked up from germline, CDR1 is MGHRA and CDR2 is YSYEKL. Germline trimming cut 4 bases from V and 5 bases from J; bases unmatched to any gene: 15. This CDR3 reads CASSRLRALAGDGDTQYF. The CDR3 region has the DNA TGCGCCAGCAGCCGCCTAAGGGCCCTAGCGGGGGACGGAGATACGCAGTATTTT.

DNA for the CDR3: TGTGCCAGCAGTGATGGGGGTCTCCTCGAAAAACTGTTTTTT. This encodes CASSDGGLLEKLFF. J is TRBJ1-4 and V is TRBV6-1; tentatively, D is TRBD1 (5 bases). With 3 bases removed from V and 8 bases from J, the gap between germline ends came to 13 bases. CDR1 and CDR2 from the germline V gene are MNHNS and SASEGT. The CDR3 extends over 14 amino acids.

The chain couples TRBV4-3 to TRBJ2-1; no definite D call. The V gene's germline CDR1 is LGHNA and CDR2 YSLEER. There are 13 residues in the CDR3. Deletions cut 0 bases from V and 8 bases from J, with 8 bases between. CDR3 sequence reads: CASSQDIHYEQFF. CDR3 sequence (DNA): TGCGCCAGCAGCCAAGATATTCATTATGAGCAGTTCTTC.

This chain links TRBV19 with TRBJ2-7, with 8 bases matching TRBD1. Germline V lookup: CDR1 LNHDA, CDR2 SQIVND (reference sequence). V shed 5 bases and J 3 bases; nucleotides not matched to a gene: 9. The CDR3 spans 15 residues. The CDR3 reads CASSLPMTGVYEQYF. The CDR3 bases are TGTGCCAGTAGTTTACCCATGACAGGGGTCTACGAGCAGTACTTC.

The genes are TRBV11-2 and TRBJ2-1, with TRBD2 identical over 7 bases. The CDR3 has 16 residues. Per the germline V gene, CDR1 is SGHAT and CDR2 is FQNNGV. V gave up 5 bases and J gave up 6 bases; unmatched junction bases: 13. The CDR3, as DNA: TGTGCCAGCAGCGTTAAGACTAGCCCACTACGCAATGAGCAGTTCTTC. Translated, it gives CASSVKTSPLRNEQFF.

The chain is built from TRBV9 and TRBJ2-7, with 10 bases matching TRBD1. Germline assignment: CDR1 SGDLS and CDR2 YYNGEE. The CDR3 runs to 15 residues. V was pared by 0 bases and J by 2 bases, with 2 bases of the junction left unmatched. The DNA of the CDR3 is TGTGCCAGCAGCGTAGAAGGACAGGGGGCCTACGAGCAGTACTTC. Its protein is CASSVEGQGAYEQYF.

Only a few counts were recorded for this clonotype. The chain joins TRBV14 to TRBJ1-1; the D gene is possibly TRBD1 (5 bases). Trimming removed 1 base at V and 1 base at J, with 7 bases between. Germline CDR1 SGHDN, CDR2 FVKESK. The CDR3 has 14 residues. The CDR3 sequence is CASSQAGTNTEAFF. As DNA, the CDR3 is TGTGCCAGCAGCCAAGCTGGGACGAACACTGAAGCTTTCTTT.

The J gene is TRBJ2-4, the V gene TRBV12-3 or TRBV12-4; 7 nucleotides agree with TRBD1. The CDR3 contains 18 residues. With V trimmed by 9 bases and J by 0 bases, 17 bases remained unmatched. The CDR3 here is CARTPPFWTGSAKNIQYF. CDR3 nucleotides: TGTGCCAGAACCCCCCCCTTTTGGACAGGATCAGCCAAAAACATTCAGTACTTC.

This chain connects TRBV4-3 to TRBJ1-6; no firm D call. The V and J ends lost 0 bases and 7 bases respectively, with 4 bases between them. The CDR3 sequence is 13 residues long. The germline CDR1 and CDR2 sequences are LGHNA and YSLEER. This CDR3 is CASSQDWNSPLHF. The CDR3 region has the DNA TGCGCCAGCAGCCAAGACTGGAATTCACCCCTCCACTTT.

This clonotype was detected a few times. V and J are TRBV6-2 or TRBV6-3 and TRBJ1-1; D is possibly TRBD1 (5 bases). V was pared by 2 bases and J by 5 bases, with 9 bases between. CDR3 length: 13 amino acids. Germline loops: CDR1 MNHEY, CDR2 SVGEGT. DNA for the CDR3: TGTGCCAGCAGTTACATAAGGGGAACTGAAGCTTTCTTT. This encodes CASSYIRGTEAFF.

The chain links TRBV3-1 to TRBJ2-1; 7 bases agree with TRBD1. This CDR3 contains 16 residues. Trimming took 2 bases from V and 6 from J; bases not matched to a gene: 10. Per the germline V gene, CDR1 is LGHDT and CDR2 is YNNKEL (reference sequence). The CDR3 sequence: CASSQNRQGRGNEQFF. The CDR3 coding sequence is TGTGCCAGCAGCCAAAATCGACAGGGAAGGGGCAATGAGCAGTTCTTC.

The chain uses TRBV7-9 and TRBJ2-5; D possibly corresponds to TRBD2 (5 bases). V lost 7 bases to trimming and J lost 8 bases, with 14 bases between them. Germline assignment: CDR1 SEHNR and CDR2 FQNEAQ (reference sequence). The CDR3 is made up of 12 amino acids. The CDR3: CASTIPGRTQYF. DNA of the CDR3: TGTGCCAGCACCATACCGGGGAGAACCCAGTACTTC.

The rearrangement joins TRBV5-1 to TRBJ2-5; D is perhaps TRBD2 (6 bases). V was pared by 3 bases and J by 4 bases, with 16 bases between. The length of the CDR3 is 15 residues. CDR1 and CDR2 (germline): SGHRS, YFSETQ. CDR3 in amino acids: CASSSGLNLGETQYF. CDR3 nucleotide sequence: TGCGCCAGCAGCTCGGGACTTAACCTCGGAGAGACCCAGTACTTC.

This clonotype was observed a handful of times. The V and J genes are TRBV20-1 and TRBJ2-7; D is perhaps TRBD2 (5 bases). The germline V and J ends were trimmed by 5 bases and 3 bases, with 14 bases remaining between them. The germline V gene has CDR1 DFQATT and CDR2 SNEGSKA (reference sequence). The CDR3 sequence is 13 residues long. Here the CDR3 reads CSALRDPNYEQYF. CDR3 bases: TGCAGTGCTCTCCGGGATCCGAACTACGAGCAGTACTTC.

The V call is TRBV6-5, the J call TRBJ2-3; no clear D. V gave up 2 bases and J gave up 5 bases, with 11 bases separating them. Germline lookup yields CDR1 MNHEY and CDR2 SVGAGI. The CDR3 has 14 amino acids. The CDR3 region is CASSYPLVGDTQYF. The DNA of the CDR3 is TGTGCCAGCAGTTACCCACTCGTGGGAGATACGCAGTATTTT.